This T cell receptor (beta chain) appears in the sequencing data of a study of T cells in narcolepsy. The study, taken as a whole, reports: Healthy controls reportedly lacked the autoreactive clonotypes serially found in patients' blood.

Worth noting for this clone: Its target is not known.

The repertoire was sequenced with immunoSEQ multiplex PCR; TCRdb's copy has only in-frame clones and lacks some. This repertoire shows 30,000 or so clones, about 83% found once; its top ten account for around 0.9%. The TCR was taken from a human donor with narcolepsy. What was sequenced was CD45RA- memory CD4+ T cells from PBMCs.

The CDR3 bases are TGTGCCAGCAGCCAGCGGACAGGGCAAACCGGGGAGCTGTTTTTT. Translating it yields CASSQRTGQTGELFF. The chain recombines TRBV4-2 with TRBJ2-2, with 8 bases lining up with TRBD1. Germline V gene data show CDR1 as LGHNA and CDR2 as YNFKEQ. V lost 3 bases to trimming and J lost 5 bases; unmatched junction nucleotides: 5. CDR3 size: 15 residues.